This T cell receptor (beta chain) originates from a study of blood T cell repertoires in COVID-19. The method was immunoSEQ multiplex PCR; TCRdb's version includes in-frame clones alone and lacks a portion of them. The profile shows just under 350,000 clones, roughly 89% of them singletons. The receptor comes from a woman between 18 and 29 years old who had recovered from COVID-19. Sequences were obtained from peripheral blood.

The CDR3 bases are TGTGCCAGCAGCTGGGGACTATACCCTCAAGAGACCCAGTACTTC. Its translation is CASSWGLYPQETQYF. The chain combines TRBV11-2 with TRBJ2-5, with 7 bases fitting TRBD2. V dropped 4 bases and J dropped 2; count of bases not matched to a gene: 7. The V gene's germline CDR1 is SGHAT and CDR2 FQNNGV. The CDR3 extends over 15 amino acids.